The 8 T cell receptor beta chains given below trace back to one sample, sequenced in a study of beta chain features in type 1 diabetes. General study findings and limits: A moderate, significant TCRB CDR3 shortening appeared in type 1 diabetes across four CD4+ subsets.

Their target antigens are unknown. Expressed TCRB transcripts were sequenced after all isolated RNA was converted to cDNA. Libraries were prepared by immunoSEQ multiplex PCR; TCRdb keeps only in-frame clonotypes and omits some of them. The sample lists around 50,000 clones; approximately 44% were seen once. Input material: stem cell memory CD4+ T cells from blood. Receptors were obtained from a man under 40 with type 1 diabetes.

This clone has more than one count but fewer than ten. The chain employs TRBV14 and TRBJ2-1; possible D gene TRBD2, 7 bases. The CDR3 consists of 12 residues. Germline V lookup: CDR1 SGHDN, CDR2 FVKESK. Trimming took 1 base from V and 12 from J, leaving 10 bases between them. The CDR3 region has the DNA TGTGCCAGCAGCCAAGTCGGGGGGCCGCAGTTCTTC. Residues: CASSQVGGPQFF.

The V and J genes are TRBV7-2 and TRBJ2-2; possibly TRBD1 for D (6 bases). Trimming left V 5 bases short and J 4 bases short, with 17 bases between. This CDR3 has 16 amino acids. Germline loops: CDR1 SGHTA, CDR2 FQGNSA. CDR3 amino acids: CASSRPNRVVTGELFF. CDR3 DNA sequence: TGTGCCAGCAGCCGGCCCAACAGGGTCGTCACCGGGGAGCTGTTTTTT. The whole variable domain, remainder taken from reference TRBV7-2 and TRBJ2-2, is GAGVSQSPSNKVTEKGKDVELRCDPISGHTALYWYRQSLGQGLEFLIYFQGNSAPDKSGLPSDRFSAERTGGSVSTLTIQRTQQEDSAVYLCASSRPNRVVTGELFFGEGSRLTVL.

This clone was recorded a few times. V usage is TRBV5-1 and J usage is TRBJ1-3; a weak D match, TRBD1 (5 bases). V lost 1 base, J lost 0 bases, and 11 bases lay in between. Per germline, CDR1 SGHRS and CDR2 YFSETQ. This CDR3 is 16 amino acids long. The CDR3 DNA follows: TGCGCCAGCAGCTTGAGTCAGGGTCGCTCTGGAAACACCATATATTTT. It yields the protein CASSLSQGRSGNTIYF.

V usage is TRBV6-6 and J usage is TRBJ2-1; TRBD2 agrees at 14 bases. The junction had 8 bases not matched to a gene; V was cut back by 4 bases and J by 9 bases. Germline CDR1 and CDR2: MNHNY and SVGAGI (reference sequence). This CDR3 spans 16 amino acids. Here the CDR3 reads CASSSRTSGRSGEQFF. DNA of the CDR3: TGTGCCAGCAGTTCGAGGACTAGCGGGAGGTCTGGTGAGCAGTTCTTC.

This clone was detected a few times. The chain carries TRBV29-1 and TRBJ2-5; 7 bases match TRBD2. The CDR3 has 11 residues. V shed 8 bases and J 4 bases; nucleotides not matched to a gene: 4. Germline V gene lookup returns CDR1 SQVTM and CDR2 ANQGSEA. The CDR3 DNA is TGCAGCCCAAGACTAGCAGAGACCCAGTACTTC. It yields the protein CSPRLAETQYF.

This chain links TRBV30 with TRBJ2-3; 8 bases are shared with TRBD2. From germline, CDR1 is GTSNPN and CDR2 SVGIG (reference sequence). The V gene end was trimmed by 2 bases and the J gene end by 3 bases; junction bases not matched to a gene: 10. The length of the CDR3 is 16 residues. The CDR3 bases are TGTGCCTGGAGTTGGGGGCTAGCGGGTCAAACAGATACGCAGTATTTT. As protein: CAWSWGLAGQTDTQYF.

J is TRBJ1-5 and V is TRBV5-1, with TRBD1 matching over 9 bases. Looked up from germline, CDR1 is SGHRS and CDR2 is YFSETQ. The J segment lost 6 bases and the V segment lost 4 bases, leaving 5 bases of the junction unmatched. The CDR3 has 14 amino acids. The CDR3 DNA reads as TGCGCCAGCAGCCTGGGACAGGGCAGTCAGCCCCAGCATTTT. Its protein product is CASSLGQGSQPQHF.

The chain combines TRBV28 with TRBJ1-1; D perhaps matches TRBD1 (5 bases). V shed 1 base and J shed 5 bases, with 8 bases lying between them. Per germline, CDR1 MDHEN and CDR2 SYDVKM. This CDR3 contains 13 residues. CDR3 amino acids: CASSLLGRTEAFF. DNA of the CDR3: TGTGCCAGCAGTTTATTGGGGCGAACTGAAGCTTTCTTT. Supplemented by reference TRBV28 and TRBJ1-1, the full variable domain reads DVKVTQSSRYLVKRTGEKVFLECVQDMDHENMFWYRQDPGLGLRLIYFSYDVKMKEKGDIPEGYSVSREKKERFSLILESASTNQTSMYLCASSLLGRTEAFFGQGTRLTVV.